The clone carrying this T cell receptor (beta chain) was detected once. Profiling relied on immunoSEQ multiplex PCR, and the TCRdb table lists in-frame clones only, not all of them. The table lists 75,000 to 95,000 clones, 89% of them singletons. The ends were cut back, 2 bases at V and 3 bases at J, with 11 bases in the middle. The germline V gene encodes CDR1 SGHTS and CDR2 YDEGEE. This CDR3 contains 15 residues. The record originates from a study of identifying expanded T cells in peripheral blood. Collection occurred without any documented infections or immune events in donors. The chain couples TRBV5-8 to TRBJ2-2; TRBD2 is a possible D gene (6 bases). Sequenced: blood. This TCR was sampled from a person between 18 and 70 years old in good health. CDR3 in DNA: TGTGCCAGCAGCTTTTTCGGGGGATACACCGGGGAGCTGTTTTTT. This gives the protein CASSFFGGYTGELFF.